The 26 T cell receptor beta chains presented below share a single source sample, sequenced in a study of blood T cell repertoires in COVID-19. Libraries were prepared by immunoSEQ multiplex PCR; TCRdb keeps only in-frame clonotypes and omits some of them. The sample holds over 200,000 clones, more than 85% seen once. Sequencing used peripheral blood. The source is a man in his 60s with COVID-19, enrolled during active disease.

The chain has TRBV6-1 and TRBJ2-1; TRBD2 agrees at 12 bases. The junction had 2 bases not matched to a gene; V was cut back by 4 bases and J by 1 base. The germline V gene encodes CDR1 MNHNS and CDR2 SASEGT. This CDR3 region has 16 residues. The CDR3 protein is CASSGLAGVSYNEQFF. As DNA, the CDR3 is TGTGCCAGCAGTGGACTAGCGGGAGTATCCTACAATGAGCAGTTCTTC.

V gene TRBV7-2 combines with J gene TRBJ2-1, with 14 bases fitting TRBD2. Germline assignment: CDR1 SGHTA and CDR2 FQGNSA. The CDR3 length is 18 residues. The V and J ends lost 5 bases and 8 bases, in that order; junction bases with no gene match: 14. Here the CDR3 reads CASSHGTSGSLYGDEQFF. The CDR3 coding sequence is TGTGCCAGCAGCCACGGGACTAGCGGGAGCCTTTACGGCGATGAGCAGTTCTTC.

This sequence joins TRBV27 and TRBJ2-1, with D possibly matching TRBD2 (6 bases). Germline CDR1 reads MNHEY; CDR2 reads SMNVEV (reference sequence). Deletions cut 2 bases from V and 2 bases from J, with 10 bases between. CDR3 length: 15 residues. The CDR3 protein is CASSLASGAYNEQFF. CDR3 DNA sequence: TGTGCCAGCAGTTTAGCGTCGGGGGCCTACAATGAGCAGTTCTTC.

The gene calls are TRBV7-2 and TRBJ2-1; TRBD2 might be the D (6 bases). The CDR3 spans 16 residues. Germline CDR1 is SGHTA and CDR2 is FQGNSA. Trimming removed 1 base from V and 2 bases from J, with 12 bases in between. The CDR3 sequence: CASSLEQRAPYNEQFF. The CDR3 DNA is TGTGCCAGCAGCTTAGAACAGCGGGCCCCCTACAATGAGCAGTTCTTC.

With regard to this clone: The germline gene is not matched at one end of the junction; a read error may be the cause. The chain carries TRBV10-3 and TRBJ1-1; D might be TRBD1 (5 bases). The CDR3 is 12 amino acids. Per germline, CDR1 ENHRY and CDR2 SYGVKD. Here the CDR3 reads CAIRDDSPTLSF. The CDR3 DNA follows: TGTGCCATCAGGGATGACAGCCCTACTCTATCCTTT.

The J gene is TRBJ1-6, the V gene TRBV30, with a possible D match to TRBD1 (5 bases). Germline lookup yields CDR1 GTSNPN and CDR2 SVGIG (reference sequence). This CDR3 contains 15 residues. The ends were cut back, 0 bases at V and 7 bases at J, with 13 bases in the middle. CDR3 amino acids: CAWSVLSGGNSPLHF. In DNA, the CDR3 is TGTGCCTGGAGTGTACTTAGCGGGGGAAATTCACCCCTCCACTTT.

This clone was found once. J is TRBJ1-2 and V is TRBV19, with 8 nucleotides matching TRBD1. V was pared by 5 bases and J by 2 bases, with 10 bases of the junction left unmatched. The CDR3 runs 16 residues. Looked up from germline, CDR1 is LNHDA and CDR2 is SQIVND (reference sequence). The CDR3 spells CASSPTTGGMNYGYTF. The CDR3 DNA is TGTGCCAGTAGTCCAACTACAGGGGGAATGAACTATGGCTACACCTTC.

The chain recombines TRBV5-1 with TRBJ1-6; D might be TRBD1 (6 bases). Germline CDR1 SGHRS, CDR2 YFSETQ. The CDR3 runs 18 residues. V gave up 0 bases and J gave up 10 bases, with 23 bases separating them. The CDR3 is CASSLGGGSSRQGSPLHF. CDR3 bases: TGCGCCAGCAGCTTGGGCGGGGGCTCGAGTCGGCAAGGATCACCCCTCCACTTT.

This chain joins TRBV9 and TRBJ2-2, with 8 bases that match TRBD1. There are 16 residues in the CDR3. V dropped 2 bases and J dropped 4; count of bases not matched to a gene: 7. The germline gives CDR1 SGDLS, CDR2 YYNGEE. CDR3 nucleotide sequence: TGTGCCAGCAGCGTCGACCCACAGGGGGGCACCGGGGAGCTGTTTTTT. Its protein product is CASSVDPQGGTGELFF.

J is TRBJ1-1 and V is TRBV5-4; D gene ambiguous. V lost 0 bases and J lost 7, with 16 bases in between. The CDR3 has 15 amino acids. Looked up from germline, CDR1 is SGHNT and CDR2 is YYREEE (reference sequence). The chain's CDR3 is CASSLDSLTPSEAFF. The CDR3 nucleotides read TGTGCCAGCAGCTTGGACAGTTTAACACCCAGTGAAGCTTTCTTT.

The rearrangement links TRBV6-2 or TRBV6-3 to TRBJ2-1, with D possibly matching TRBD2 (6 bases). The ends were cut back, 2 bases at V and 2 bases at J, with 16 bases in the middle. The CDR3 sequence is 17 residues long. Germline assignment: CDR1 MNHEY and CDR2 SVGEGT. DNA for the CDR3: TGTGCCAGCAGTTACGGGACTCTGCACCGCACCTACAATGAGCAGTTCTTC. Protein product: CASSYGTLHRTYNEQFF.

This rearrangement joins TRBV28 to TRBJ2-4; 10 bases map to TRBD2. CDR1 is MDHEN, CDR2 SYDVKM, per germline. The CDR3 runs 16 residues. V shed 5 bases, J shed 0 bases, and the junction held 4 bases outside the gene matches. CDR3 in amino acids: CASSRLAGVAKNIQYF. CDR3 in DNA: TGTGCCAGCAGTCGGCTAGCGGGGGTAGCCAAAAACATTCAGTACTTC.

The V gene is TRBV10-3, the J gene TRBJ2-1, with 8 bases that match TRBD2. Looked up from germline, CDR1 is ENHRY and CDR2 is SYGVKD. This CDR3 spans 16 amino acids. V dropped 4 bases and J dropped 0; count of bases not matched to a gene: 5. As DNA, the CDR3 is TGTGCCATCAGTGCATTAGCGGGACCCTCCTACAATGAGCAGTTCTTC. This gives the protein CAISALAGPSYNEQFF.

The rearrangement joins TRBV2 to TRBJ1-5; maybe TRBD1 (6 bases). Looked up from germline, CDR1 is SNHLY and CDR2 is FYNNEI. Trimming removed 8 bases at V and 4 bases at J, with 18 bases between. This CDR3 has 15 residues. The chain's CDR3 is CASSKRGTGNQPQHF. The CDR3 bases are TGTGCCAGCTCTAAAAGGGGGACGGGTAATCAGCCCCAGCATTTT. The whole variable domain, filled in from reference TRBV2 and TRBJ1-5, reads EPEVTQTPSHQVTQMGQEVILRCVPISNHLYFYWYRQILGQKVEFLVSFYNNEISEKSEIFDDQFSVERPDGSNFTLKIRSTKLEDSAMYFCASSKRGTGNQPQHFGDGTRLSIL.

The rearrangement uses TRBV28 and TRBJ1-5; no reliable D call. This CDR3 region has 15 residues. Trimming removed 1 base from V and 6 bases from J, with 13 bases in between. Germline lookup yields CDR1 MDHEN and CDR2 SYDVKM. CDR3 residues: CASSLSREGSQPQHF. The CDR3 nucleotides are TGTGCCAGCAGTTTATCCCGGGAGGGATCTCAGCCCCAGCATTTT.

This clone has a single count. V usage is TRBV6-6 and J usage is TRBJ2-7; no clear D gene. The V gene lost 1 base and the J gene lost 5 bases, with 12 bases spanning the gap. Per the germline V gene, CDR1 is MNHNY and CDR2 is SVGAGI (reference sequence). The CDR3 runs 14 residues. CDR3 sequence: CASSYLAGSHEQYF. CDR3 bases: TGTGCCAGCAGTTACTTAGCCGGGTCACACGAGCAGTACTTC.

V usage is TRBV7-2 and J usage is TRBJ2-1; 8 bases agree with TRBD2. This CDR3 region has 16 residues. V shed 1 base and J 8 bases; nucleotides not matched to a gene: 10. Germline V gives CDR1 SGHTA, CDR2 FQGNSA. The CDR3 loop reads CASSLVGTSGSDEQFF. The CDR3 DNA follows: TGTGCCAGCAGCTTAGTAGGGACTAGTGGGAGCGATGAGCAGTTCTTC.

J is TRBJ1-6 and V is TRBV15; TRBD1 matches at 11 bases. This CDR3 is built from 16 residues. V was clipped by 0 bases and J by 9 bases; unmatched bases: 4. Germline CDR1 LNHNV, CDR2 YYDKDF (reference sequence). The CDR3 region has the DNA TGTGCCACCAGCAGAGATAGGGGACAGGGGGGTTCACCCCTCCACTTT. It encodes CATSRDRGQGGSPLHF.

This chain connects TRBV19 to TRBJ1-1; D is possibly TRBD1 (5 bases). This CDR3 spans 16 amino acids. The germline gives CDR1 LNHDA, CDR2 SQIVND (reference sequence). V lost 4 bases, J lost 0 bases, and 15 bases lay in between. The CDR3 nucleotides are TGTGCCAGTAGTACCTATGGGGCAGGTATGAACACTGAAGCTTTCTTT. Protein product: CASSTYGAGMNTEAFF.

In its sample, this clone was seen a few times. The rearrangement uses TRBV5-4 and TRBJ1-4, with D hard to call. The germline V gene has CDR1 SGHNT and CDR2 YYREEE (reference sequence). This CDR3 has 14 amino acids. Deletions cut 9 bases from V and 2 bases from J, with 14 bases between. The CDR3 spells CATMREGTNEKLFF. CDR3 nucleotide sequence: TGTGCCACCATGAGGGAGGGTACTAATGAAAAACTGTTTTTT.

V usage is TRBV3-1 (or the pseudogene TRBV3-2) and J usage is TRBJ1-3, with TRBD1 as a possible D gene (6 bases). The V and J ends lost 7 bases and 0 bases respectively, with 13 bases between them. This CDR3 comprises 15 residues. From germline, CDR1 is LGHDT and CDR2 YNNKEL (reference sequence). CDR3 DNA: TGTGCCAGCACCCCGGACAGTTCCTCTGGAAACACCATATATTTT. This gives the protein CASTPDSSSGNTIYF.

This chain connects TRBV3-1 (or the pseudogene TRBV3-2) to TRBJ1-1, with D possibly matching TRBD1 (6 bases). This CDR3 has 14 residues. Between the trimmed V and J ends, which lost 2 bases and 5 bases, there was a span of 12 bases. Per the germline V gene, CDR1 is LGHDT and CDR2 is YNNKEL (reference sequence). Here the CDR3 DNA reads TGTGCCAGCAGCCAACGCGGGGGGCGAACTGAAGCTTTCTTT. Translated: CASSQRGGRTEAFF.

This chain joins TRBV9 and TRBJ1-6, with a tentative D call TRBD1 (5 bases). CDR3 length equals 15 residues. Germline V gives CDR1 SGDLS, CDR2 YYNGEE. Trimming removed 1 base at V and 6 bases at J, with 11 bases between. This chain's CDR3 is CASSVRGDPNSPLHF. Here the CDR3 DNA reads TGTGCCAGCAGCGTACGGGGGGACCCTAATTCACCCCTCCACTTT.

V is TRBV24-1 and J is TRBJ1-1, with D perhaps TRBD1 (5 bases). The V end was cut by 5 bases, the J end by 4 bases, with 16 bases between. Germline loops: CDR1 KGHDR, CDR2 SFDVKD. CDR3 size: 15 residues. Here the CDR3 DNA reads TGTGCCACCAGTGGGGGGTCGGGAGCGTTCACTGAAGCTTTCTTT. Residues: CATSGGSGAFTEAFF.

The gene calls are TRBV14 and TRBJ2-7; TRBD1 agrees at 7 bases. The CDR3 sequence is 12 residues long. Germline V gene data show CDR1 as SGHDN and CDR2 as FVKESK. Losses at the gene ends were 5 bases for V and 7 bases for J; bases not matched to a gene: 5. CDR3 in amino acids: CASSSQGLEQYF. The CDR3 DNA sequence: TGTGCCAGCAGCTCACAGGGGCTAGAGCAGTACTTC.

The chain carries TRBV7-3 and TRBJ2-1; D is possibly TRBD2 (6 bases). The CDR3 loop spans 16 amino acids. CDR1 and CDR2 (germline): SGHTA, FQGTGA. Trimming shortened V by 5 bases and J by 9 bases, and 23 bases separated the two germline ends. The CDR3: CASSPQTSGVRGEQFF. DNA for the CDR3: TGTGCCAGCAGCCCCCAGACTAGTGGAGTGCGTGGTGAGCAGTTCTTC.